The following is a T cell receptor beta chain sequence with its context. Analysis of PBMCs was direct, with no culture step. These data come from a study of neoadjuvant anti-PD-1 for oral cavity cancer. V lost 6 bases to trimming and J lost 4 bases, with 14 bases between them. The length of the CDR3 is 14 residues. The germline gives CDR1 LNHDA, CDR2 SQIVND (reference sequence). Data came from immunoSEQ multiplex PCR; TCRdb stores just in-frame clones and leaves some out. The sample contains 11,000 to 15,000 clones, roughly 71% of which appear only once. This chain links TRBV19 with TRBJ2-3; perhaps TRBD2 as D (5 bases). The starting material was PBMCs, obtained before nivolumab (anti-PD-1) treatment. This TCR was sampled from a person between 40 and 85 years old with oral cavity squamous cell carcinoma. The CDR3 region has the DNA TGTGCCAGTAGCGCTTCGGGAAGCCCAGATACGCAGTATTTT. Translation gives CASSASGSPDTQYF.